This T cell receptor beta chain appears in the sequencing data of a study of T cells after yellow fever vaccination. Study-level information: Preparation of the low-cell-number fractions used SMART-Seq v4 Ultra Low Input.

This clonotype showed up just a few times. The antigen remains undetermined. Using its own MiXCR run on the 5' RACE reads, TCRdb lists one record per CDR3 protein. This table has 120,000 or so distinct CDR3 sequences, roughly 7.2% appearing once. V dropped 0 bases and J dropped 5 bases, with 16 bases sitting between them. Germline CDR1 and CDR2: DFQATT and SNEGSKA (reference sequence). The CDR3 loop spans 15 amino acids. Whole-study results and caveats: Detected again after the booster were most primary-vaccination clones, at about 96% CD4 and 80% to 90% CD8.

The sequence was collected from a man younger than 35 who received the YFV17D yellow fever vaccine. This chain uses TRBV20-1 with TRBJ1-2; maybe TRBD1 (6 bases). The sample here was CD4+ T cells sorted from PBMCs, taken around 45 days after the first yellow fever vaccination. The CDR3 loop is CSARDFQGNWYGYTF. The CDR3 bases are TGCAGTGCTAGAGATTTTCAGGGGAATTGGTATGGCTACACCTTC.